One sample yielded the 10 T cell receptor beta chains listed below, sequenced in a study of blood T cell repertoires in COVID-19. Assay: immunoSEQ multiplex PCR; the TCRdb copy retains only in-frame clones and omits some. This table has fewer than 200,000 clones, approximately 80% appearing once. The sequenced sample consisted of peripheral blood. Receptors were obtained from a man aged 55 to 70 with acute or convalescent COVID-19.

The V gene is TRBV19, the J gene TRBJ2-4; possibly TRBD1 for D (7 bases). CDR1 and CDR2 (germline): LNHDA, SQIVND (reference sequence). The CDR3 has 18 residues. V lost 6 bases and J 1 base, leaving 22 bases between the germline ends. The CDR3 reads CASSPQGDWGTAKNIQYF. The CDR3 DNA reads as TGTGCCAGTAGCCCCCAGGGGGACTGGGGCACCGCCAAAAACATTCAGTACTTC.

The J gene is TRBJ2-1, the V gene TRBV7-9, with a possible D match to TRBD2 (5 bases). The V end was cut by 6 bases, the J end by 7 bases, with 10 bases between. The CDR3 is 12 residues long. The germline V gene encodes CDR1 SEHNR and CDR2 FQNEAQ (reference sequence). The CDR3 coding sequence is TGTGCCAGCAGTCCAAGGAGGAATGAGCAGTTCTTC. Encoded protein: CASSPRRNEQFF.

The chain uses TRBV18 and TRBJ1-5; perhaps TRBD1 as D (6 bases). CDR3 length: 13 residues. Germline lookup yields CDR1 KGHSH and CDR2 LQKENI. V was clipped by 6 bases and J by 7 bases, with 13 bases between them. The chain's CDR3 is CASSAGAQQPQHF. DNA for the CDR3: TGTGCCAGCTCCGCGGGGGCCCAGCAGCCCCAGCATTTT.

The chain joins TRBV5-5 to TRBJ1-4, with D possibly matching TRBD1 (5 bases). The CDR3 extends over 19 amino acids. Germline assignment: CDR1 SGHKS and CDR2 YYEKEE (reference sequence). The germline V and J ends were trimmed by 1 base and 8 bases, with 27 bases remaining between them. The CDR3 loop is CASSLIDHRWRGLREKLFF. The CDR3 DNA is TGTGCCAGCAGCTTGATCGATCACAGGTGGAGGGGTCTACGAGAAAAACTGTTTTTT.

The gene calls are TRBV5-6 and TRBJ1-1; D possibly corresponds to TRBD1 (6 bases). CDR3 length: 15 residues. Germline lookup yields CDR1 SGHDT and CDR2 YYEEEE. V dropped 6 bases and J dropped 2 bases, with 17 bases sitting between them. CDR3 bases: TGTGCCAGCACCCCACCTCAGGGGACAAACACTGAAGCTTTCTTT. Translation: CASTPPQGTNTEAFF.

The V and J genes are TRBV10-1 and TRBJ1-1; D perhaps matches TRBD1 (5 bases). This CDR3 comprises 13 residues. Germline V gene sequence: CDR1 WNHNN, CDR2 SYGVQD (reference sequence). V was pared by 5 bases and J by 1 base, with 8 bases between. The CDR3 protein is CASSSQENTEAFF. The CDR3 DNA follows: TGCGCCAGCAGTTCACAGGAGAACACTGAAGCTTTCTTT.

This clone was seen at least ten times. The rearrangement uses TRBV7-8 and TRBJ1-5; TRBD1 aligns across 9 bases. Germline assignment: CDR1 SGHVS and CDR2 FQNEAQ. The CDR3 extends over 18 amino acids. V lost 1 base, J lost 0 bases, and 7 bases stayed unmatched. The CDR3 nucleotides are TGTGCCAGCAGCTTAGACAGGACAGGGGTATATAGCAATCAGCCCCAGCATTTT. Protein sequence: CASSLDRTGVYSNQPQHF.

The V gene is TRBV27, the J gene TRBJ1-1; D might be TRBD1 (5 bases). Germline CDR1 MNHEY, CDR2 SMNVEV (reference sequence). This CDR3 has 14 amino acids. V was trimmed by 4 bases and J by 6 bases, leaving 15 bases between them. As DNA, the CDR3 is TGTGCCAGCAGTTATAGATTAGGGGTCTCTGAAGCTTTCTTT. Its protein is CASSYRLGVSEAFF.

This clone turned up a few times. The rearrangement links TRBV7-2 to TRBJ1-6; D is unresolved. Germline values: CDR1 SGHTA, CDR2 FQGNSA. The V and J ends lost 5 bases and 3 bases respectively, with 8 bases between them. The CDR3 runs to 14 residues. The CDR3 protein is CASSPRLYNSPLHF. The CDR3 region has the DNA TGTGCCAGCAGCCCCAGACTCTATAATTCACCCCTCCACTTT.

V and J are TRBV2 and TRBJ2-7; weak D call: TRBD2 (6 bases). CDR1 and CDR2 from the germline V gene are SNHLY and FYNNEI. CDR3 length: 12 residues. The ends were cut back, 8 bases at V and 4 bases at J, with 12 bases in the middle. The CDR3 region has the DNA TGTGCCAGCCTGTGGGGGGAGTACGAGCAGTACTTC. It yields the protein CASLWGEYEQYF.